This T cell receptor beta chain was retrieved from a study of blood T cells in healthy people across ages. Sample-barcoded 5' priming and a J-beta primer mix drove a second PCR of 7 to 11 cycles. TCRdb re-called the 5' RACE reads with MiXCR, one entry per CDR3 protein. The data contain 850,000 to 1,000,000 distinct CDR3 sequences, 45% to 50% of them singletons. The CDR3 length is 14 residues. CDR1 and CDR2 (germline): MNHEY, SMNVEV (reference sequence). This clonotype was counted only a few times. This TCR derives from a man under 40 in good health. The chain uses TRBV27 and TRBJ2-4; TRBD2 might be the D (5 bases). The DNA matches TRBJ2-7 better at its end, which makes the J call doubtful. The sample consisted of blood. CDR3 DNA sequence: TGTGCCAGCAGGTTAACCAACGGGGTGGACGAGCAGTACTTC. Translating gives CASRLTNGVDEQYF.